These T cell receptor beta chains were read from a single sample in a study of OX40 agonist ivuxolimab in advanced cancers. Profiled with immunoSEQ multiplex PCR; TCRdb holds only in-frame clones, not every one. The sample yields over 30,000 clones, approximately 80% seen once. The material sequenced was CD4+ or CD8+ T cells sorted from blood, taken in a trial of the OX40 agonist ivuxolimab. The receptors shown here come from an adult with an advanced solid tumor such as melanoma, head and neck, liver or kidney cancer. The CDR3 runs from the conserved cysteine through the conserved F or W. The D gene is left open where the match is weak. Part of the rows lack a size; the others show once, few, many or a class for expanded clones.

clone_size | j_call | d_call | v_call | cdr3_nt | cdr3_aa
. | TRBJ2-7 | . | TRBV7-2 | TGTGCCAGCAGCTTAAGATTGAGCCCAGGAACCTACGAGCAGTACTTC | CASSLRLSPGTYEQYF
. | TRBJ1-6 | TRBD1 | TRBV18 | TGTGCCAGCTCACCTCGGGACAGTAATTCACCCCTCCACTTT | CASSPRDSNSPLHF
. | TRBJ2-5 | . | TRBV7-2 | TGTGCCAGCAGCTTAAACCCGGAAGAGACCCAGTACTTC | CASSLNPEETQYF
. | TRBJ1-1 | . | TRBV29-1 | TGCAGCGTTGAAGGGGAGCAGGGCTGGGCTTTCTTT | CSVEGEQGWAFF
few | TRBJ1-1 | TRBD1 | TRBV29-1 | TGCAGCGTCCTTCGGATCAGGGGGGACACTGAAGCTTTCTTT | CSVLRIRGDTEAFF
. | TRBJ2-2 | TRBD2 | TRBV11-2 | TGTGCCAGCAGCTTCCGACTAGCGGGGGGCGAGCTGTTTTTT | CASSFRLAGGELFF
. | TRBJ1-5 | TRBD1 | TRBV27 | TGTGCCAGCAGCCTATACGGACAGGGGGCCCGGCAGCCCCAGCATTTT | CASSLYGQGARQPQHF
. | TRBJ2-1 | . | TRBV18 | TGTGCCAGCTTTCAGGGTGGGAATGAGCAGTTCTTC | CASFQGGNEQFF
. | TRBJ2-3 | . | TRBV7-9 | TGTGCCAGCAGCTTAGTGGCGCCAGATACGCAGTATTTT | CASSLVAPDTQYF
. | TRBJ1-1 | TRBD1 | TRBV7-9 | TGTGCCAGCAGCCTAAGGGGACAGGCCGACACTGAAGCTTTCTTT | CASSLRGQADTEAFF
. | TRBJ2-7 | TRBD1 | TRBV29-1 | TGCAGCGTCGGGGACAGCTCCTACGAGCAGTACTTC | CSVGDSSYEQYF
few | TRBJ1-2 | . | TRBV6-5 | TGTGCCAGCAGTCCGGGACTAAATGGCTACACCTTC | CASSPGLNGYTF
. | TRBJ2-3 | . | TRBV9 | TGTGCCAGCAGCGTAGAGGACGGGCGGACAGATACGCAGTATTTT | CASSVEDGRTDTQYF
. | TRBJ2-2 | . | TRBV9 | TGTGCCAGCAGCGTAGAGCACATCGGGGAGCTGTTTTTT | CASSVEHIGELFF
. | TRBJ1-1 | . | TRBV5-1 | TGCGCCAGCAGCTTCGGGACGTTGAACACTGAAGCTTTCTTT | CASSFGTLNTEAFF
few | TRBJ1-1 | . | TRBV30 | TGTGCCTGGAATCCAGAGATGAACACTGAAGCTTTCTTT | CAWNPEMNTEAFF
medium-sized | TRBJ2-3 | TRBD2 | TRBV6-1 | TGTGCCAGCAGTGAAGCGCTTACTAGCGGGGGGGCAGCAGATACGCAGTATTTT | CASSEALTSGGAADTQYF
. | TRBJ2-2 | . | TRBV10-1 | TGCGCCAGCAGTGAGGTTTCTAGCGCCGGGGAGCTGTTTTTT | CASSEVSSAGELFF
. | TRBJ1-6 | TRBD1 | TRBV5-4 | TGTGCCAGCAGCTCCGGGACAGGGACTAATTCACCCCTCCACTTT | CASSSGTGTNSPLHF
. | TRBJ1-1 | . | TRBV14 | TGTGCCAGCAGCCAAGAAGGAACTGGCGGGACTGAAGCTTTCTTT | CASSQEGTGGTEAFF
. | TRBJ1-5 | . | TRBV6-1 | TGTGCCAGCAGTCCTGCGTGGGGCCAGCCCCAGCATTTT | CASSPAWGQPQHF
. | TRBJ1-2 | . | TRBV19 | TGTGCCAGCAGACTGGATAGGGAGTATGGCTACACCTTC | CASRLDREYGYTF
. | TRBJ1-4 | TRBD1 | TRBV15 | TGTGCCACCAGCAGGGGGACAGGGGTCTCAAATGAAAAACTGTTTTTT | CATSRGTGVSNEKLFF
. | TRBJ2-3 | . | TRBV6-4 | TGTGCCAGCAGTGACTCGCCCACAGATACGCAGTATTTT | CASSDSPTDTQYF
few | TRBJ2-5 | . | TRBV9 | TGTGCCAGCAGCTCTAGGGGCTCGGAGACCCAGTACTTC | CASSSRGSETQYF
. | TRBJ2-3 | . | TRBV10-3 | TGTGCCATCAGTGAGTCTATGATTGGAACAGATACGCAGTATTTT | CAISESMIGTDTQYF
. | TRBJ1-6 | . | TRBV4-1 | TGCGCCAGCAGCCAAGAGGGGAGGGTTAATTCACCCCTCCACTTT | CASSQEGRVNSPLHF
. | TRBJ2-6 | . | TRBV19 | TGTGCCACCGCAGACGTCGCGAGCTCTGGGGCCAACGTCCTGACTTTC | CATADVASSGANVLTF
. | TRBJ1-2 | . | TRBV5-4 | TGTGCCAGCAGCTTCCCCGGCACTGGTGTCTATGGCTACACCTTC | CASSFPGTGVYGYTF
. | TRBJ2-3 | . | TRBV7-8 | TGTGCCAGCAGCCCCTGGAGGGCAGATACGCAGTATTTT | CASSPWRADTQYF
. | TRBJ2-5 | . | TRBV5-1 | TGCGCCAGCAGCTTCGGGGAGACCCAGTACTTC | CASSFGETQYF
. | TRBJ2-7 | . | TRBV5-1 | TGCGCCAGCAGCTTGGTTCCGGGGGCGTACGAGCAGTACTTC | CASSLVPGAYEQYF
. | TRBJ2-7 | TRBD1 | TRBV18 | TGTGCCAGCTCACCAAGCGGGACAGGGGGCGTTGAGCAGTACTTC | CASSPSGTGGVEQYF
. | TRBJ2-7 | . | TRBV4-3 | TGCGCCAGCAGCCTACATGGCCTGAGCTCCTACGAGCAGTACTTC | CASSLHGLSSYEQYF
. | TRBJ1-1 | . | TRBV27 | TGTGCCAGCAGTTTATGGTGGGGGACTGAAGCTTTCTTT | CASSLWWGTEAFF
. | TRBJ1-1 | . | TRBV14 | TGTGCCAGCAGCCAAGATTATCGGGGGACTGAAGCTTTCTTT | CASSQDYRGTEAFF
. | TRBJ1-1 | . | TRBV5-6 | TGTGCCAGCAGCAGACGGCACTGGGGCACTGAAGCTTTCTTT | CASSRRHWGTEAFF
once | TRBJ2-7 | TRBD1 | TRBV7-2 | TGTGCCAGCAGCCCATATGGCTTGGACAGGGAGATCTCCTACGAGCAGTACTTC | CASSPYGLDREISYEQYF
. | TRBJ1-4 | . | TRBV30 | TGTGCCTGGTCCGGGGTTAATGAAAAACTGTTTTTT | CAWSGVNEKLFF
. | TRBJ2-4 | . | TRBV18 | TGTGCCAGCTCGCTGCAGGGAGATCTAGCCAAAAACATTCAGTACTTC | CASSLQGDLAKNIQYF